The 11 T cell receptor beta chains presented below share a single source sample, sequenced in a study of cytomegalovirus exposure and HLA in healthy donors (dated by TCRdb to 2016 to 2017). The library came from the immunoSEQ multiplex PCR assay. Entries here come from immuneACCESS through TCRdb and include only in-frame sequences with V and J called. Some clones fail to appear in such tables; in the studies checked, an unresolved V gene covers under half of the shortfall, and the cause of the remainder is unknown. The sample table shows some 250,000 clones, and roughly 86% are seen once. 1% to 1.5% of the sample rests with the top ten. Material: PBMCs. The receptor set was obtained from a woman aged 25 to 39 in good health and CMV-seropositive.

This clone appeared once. CDR3 amino acids: CASRERTDTQYF. For the CDR3, the DNA is TGTGCCAGCAGGGAACGTACAGATACGCAGTATTTT. This rearrangement joins TRBV2 to TRBJ2-3; no definite D call. The CDR3 covers 12 residues. The germline V and J ends were trimmed by 6 bases and 3 bases, with 7 bases remaining between them. Germline CDR1 and CDR2: SNHLY and FYNNEI.

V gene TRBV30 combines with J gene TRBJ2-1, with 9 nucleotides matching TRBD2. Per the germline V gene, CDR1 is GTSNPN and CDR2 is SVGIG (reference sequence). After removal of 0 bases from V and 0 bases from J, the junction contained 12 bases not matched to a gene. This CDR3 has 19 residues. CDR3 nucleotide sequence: TGTGCCTGGAGTGTATATCGGACTAGCGCAGGGAGCTCCTACAATGAGCAGTTCTTC. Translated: CAWSVYRTSAGSSYNEQFF. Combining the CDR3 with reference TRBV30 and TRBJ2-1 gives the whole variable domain SQTIHQWPATLVQPVGSPLSLECTVEGTSNPNLYWYRQAAGRGLQLLFYSVGIGQISSEVPQNLSASRPQDRQFILSSKKLLLSDSGFYLCAWSVYRTSAGSSYNEQFFGPGTRLTVL.

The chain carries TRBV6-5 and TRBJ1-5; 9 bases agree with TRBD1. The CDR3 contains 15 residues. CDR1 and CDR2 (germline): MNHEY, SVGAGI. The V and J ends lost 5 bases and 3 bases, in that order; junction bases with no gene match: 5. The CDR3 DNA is TGTGCCAGCAGTCCGGACAGGGGCCCCAATCAGCCCCAGCATTTT. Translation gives CASSPDRGPNQPQHF.

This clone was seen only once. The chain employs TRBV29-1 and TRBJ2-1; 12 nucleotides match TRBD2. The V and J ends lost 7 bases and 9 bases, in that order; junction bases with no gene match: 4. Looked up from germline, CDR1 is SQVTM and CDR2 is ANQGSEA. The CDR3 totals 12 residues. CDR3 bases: TGCAGCGCCCTAGCGGGAGGGCTTGAGCAGTTCTTC. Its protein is CSALAGGLEQFF.

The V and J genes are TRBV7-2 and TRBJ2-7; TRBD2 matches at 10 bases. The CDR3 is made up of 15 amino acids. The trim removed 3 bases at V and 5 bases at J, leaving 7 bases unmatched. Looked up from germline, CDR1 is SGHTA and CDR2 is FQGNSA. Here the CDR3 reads CASSLSTSGIHEQYF. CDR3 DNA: TGTGCCAGCAGCTTGTCAACTAGCGGGATCCACGAGCAGTACTTC.

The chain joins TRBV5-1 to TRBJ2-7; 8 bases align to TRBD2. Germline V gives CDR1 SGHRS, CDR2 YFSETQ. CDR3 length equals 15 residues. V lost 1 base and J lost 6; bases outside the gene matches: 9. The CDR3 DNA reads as TGCGCCAGCAGCTTGAACGGGAGGGCACCCCCCGAGCAGTACTTC. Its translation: CASSLNGRAPPEQYF.

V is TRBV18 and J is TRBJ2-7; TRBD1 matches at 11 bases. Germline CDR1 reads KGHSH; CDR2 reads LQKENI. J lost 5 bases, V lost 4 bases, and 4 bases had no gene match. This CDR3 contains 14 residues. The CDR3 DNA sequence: TGTGCCAGCTCACGAGGGACAGGGGGGGACGAGCAGTACTTC. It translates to CASSRGTGGDEQYF.

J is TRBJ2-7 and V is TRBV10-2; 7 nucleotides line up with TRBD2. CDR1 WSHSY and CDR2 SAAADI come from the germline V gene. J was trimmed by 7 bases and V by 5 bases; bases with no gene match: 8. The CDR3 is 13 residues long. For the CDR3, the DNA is TGCGCCAGCAGTTCCGGGACTACCCAAGAGCAGTACTTC. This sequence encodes CASSSGTTQEQYF.

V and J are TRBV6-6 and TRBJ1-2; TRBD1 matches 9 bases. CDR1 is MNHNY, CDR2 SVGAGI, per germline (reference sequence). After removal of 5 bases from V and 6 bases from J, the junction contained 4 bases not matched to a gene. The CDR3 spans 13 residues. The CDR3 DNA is TGTGCCAGCAGTCGACAGGGGGGGGATGGCTACACCTTC. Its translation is CASSRQGGDGYTF.

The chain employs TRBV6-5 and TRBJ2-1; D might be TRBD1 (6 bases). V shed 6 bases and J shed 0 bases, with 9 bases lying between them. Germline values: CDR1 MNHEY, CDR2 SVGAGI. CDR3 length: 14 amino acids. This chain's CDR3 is CASSEDSSYNEQFF. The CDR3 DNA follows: TGTGCCAGCAGCGAGGACAGCTCCTACAATGAGCAGTTCTTC.

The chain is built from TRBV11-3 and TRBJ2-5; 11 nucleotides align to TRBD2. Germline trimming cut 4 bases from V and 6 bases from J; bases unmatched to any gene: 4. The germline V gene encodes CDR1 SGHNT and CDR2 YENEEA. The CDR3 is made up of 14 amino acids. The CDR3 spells CASSSTSGSKTQYF. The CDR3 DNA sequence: TGTGCCAGCAGCTCCACTAGCGGGAGTAAGACCCAGTACTTC.